The 3 T cell receptor beta chains listed next were all sequenced from one sample in a study of T cells after yellow fever vaccination. TCRdb itself ran the 5' RACE reads through MiXCR, one entry per CDR3 protein. The sample has a few hundred thousand distinct CDR3 sequences; about a sixth are singletons. The sequencing used PBMCs, collected less than 6 days after the first yellow fever vaccination. These TCRs come from a young man who received the YFV17D yellow fever vaccine.

This clonotype was seen more than once but under ten times. This chain uses TRBV20-1 with TRBJ1-4; D gene ambiguous. CDR3 length equals 13 residues. Germline lookup yields CDR1 DFQATT and CDR2 SNEGSKA (reference sequence). The V gene lost 3 bases and the J gene lost 4 bases, with 9 bases spanning the gap. The CDR3 bases are TGCAGTGCTAGTAGGGAGAATAATGAAAAACTGTTTTTT. Translation gives CSASRENNEKLFF.

The genes are TRBV6-5 and TRBJ2-1; 7 bases match TRBD1. The V gene's germline CDR1 is MNHEY and CDR2 SVGAGI. This CDR3 comprises 16 residues. J was trimmed by 5 bases and V by 2 bases; bases with no gene match: 9. The CDR3 is CASSYDSGTEDNEQFF. The CDR3 DNA follows: TGTGCCAGCAGTTACGACTCTGGGACAGAAGACAATGAGCAGTTCTTC.

There are a few counts of this clonotype. The V and J genes are TRBV9 and TRBJ1-6; the match to TRBD1 covers 7 bases. The CDR3 has 14 residues. J was trimmed by 10 bases and V by 2 bases; bases with no gene match: 6. Looked up from germline, CDR1 is SGDLS and CDR2 is YYNGEE. CDR3 sequence (DNA): TGTGCCAGCAGCGTCGGTACAGGGGCCTCACCCCTCCACTTT. Residues: CASSVGTGASPLHF.